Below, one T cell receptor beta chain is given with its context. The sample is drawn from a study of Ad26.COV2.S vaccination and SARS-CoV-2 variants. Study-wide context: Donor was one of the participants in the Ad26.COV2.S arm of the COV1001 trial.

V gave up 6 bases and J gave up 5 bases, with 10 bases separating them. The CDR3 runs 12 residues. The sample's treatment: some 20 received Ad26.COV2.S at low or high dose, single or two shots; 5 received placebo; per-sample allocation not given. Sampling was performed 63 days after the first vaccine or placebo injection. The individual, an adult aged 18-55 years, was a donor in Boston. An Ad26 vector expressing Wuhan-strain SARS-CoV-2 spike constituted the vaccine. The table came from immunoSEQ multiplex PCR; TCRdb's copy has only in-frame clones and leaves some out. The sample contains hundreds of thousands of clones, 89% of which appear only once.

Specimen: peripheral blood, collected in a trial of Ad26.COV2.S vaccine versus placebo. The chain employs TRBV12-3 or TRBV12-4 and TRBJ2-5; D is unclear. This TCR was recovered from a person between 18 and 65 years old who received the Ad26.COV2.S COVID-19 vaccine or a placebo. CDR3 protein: CASSLPRETQYF. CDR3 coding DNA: TGTGCCAGCAGCCTCCCCCGGGAGACCCAGTACTTC.